Described below is a single T cell receptor beta chain sequence and its context. Its binding antigen is unknown. Base qualities are not at hand, and no much larger clone is one base apart. TCRbeta CDR3 regions were amplified from genomic DNA using the immunoSEQ Assay, a bias-controlled multiplex PCR. Processing in the source paper ran as follows. Within the assay, amplification of reference gene primers was used to estimate how many nucleated cells each sample contained. To quantify the absolute abundance of each unique TCRbeta CDR3 rearrangement, sequence reads were collapsed and filtered. For each sample, productive Simpson clonality was calculated by taking the square root of Simpson's diversity index across productive rearrangements. Not all clones reach the TCRdb copy of this immuneACCESS table, which keeps in-frame sequences only. Checked studies attribute under half of the gap to unresolved V genes and leave the rest unexplained. The D gene and trimming were derived from the DNA, and the V and J assignments and clone size from that table. The table for this sample lists roughly 50,000 clones; 80% to 85% of them were counted only once. The ten most abundant clones make up about three fifths of the sample.

The germline V gene provides CDR1 LGHNA and CDR2 YSLEER. The germline V and J ends show losses of 4 bases and 5 bases respectively, and no gene match explains 7 bases of the junction. Including cysteine and phenylalanine, the CDR3 has 14 amino acids. The only DNA kept is the CDR3, 42 bases in frame from the first base. These data belong to a study of blood T cell repertoires in COVID-19 (dated by TCRdb to about 2020). As for the study more broadly: The collaborator samples originated in the United States, Italy and Spain and spanned the acute and convalescent phases of COVID-19. Samples came from the ongoing ImmuneRACE study (first 160 participants) plus 1,254 subjects from 6 global collaborators. The material from the prospective study consisted of cDNA or gDNA derived from T cells, B-cell-depleted T cells, or PBMCs. A de-identified subject ID, COVID-19 status, age in years and sex were almost always included in the sample metadata. The dataset comprised deeply sampled blood TCRbeta repertoires from subjects exposed to, actively infected with, or recovered from COVID-19. The repertoires were released in a freely available public database intended as a resource for research on the immune response to SARS-CoV-2. Where available, HLA class I and class II types were taken from metadata supplied by the sample provider and were not determined by assay-based typing. Findings and caveats that apply to the study as a whole: Clinical and demographic metadata were provided uncurated, with the amount varying by source and participant.

Collaborating institutions collected whole blood in K2EDTA tubes following their own protocols. For TCRbeta analysis, collaborators shipped samples in one of three forms: frozen whole blood, isolated PBMCs, or DNA extracted from either of those sample types. Sequencing was performed on peripheral blood. This sequence originates from a man between 65 and 80 years old with acute or convalescent COVID-19. This sequence uses TRBV4-3 and TRBJ2-7; 8 central nucleotides agree with TRBD2. The bases read TGCGCCAGCAGCCGGACCAGCGGGAGCCACGAGCAGTACTTC. Translated, this gives CASSRTSGSHEQYF.